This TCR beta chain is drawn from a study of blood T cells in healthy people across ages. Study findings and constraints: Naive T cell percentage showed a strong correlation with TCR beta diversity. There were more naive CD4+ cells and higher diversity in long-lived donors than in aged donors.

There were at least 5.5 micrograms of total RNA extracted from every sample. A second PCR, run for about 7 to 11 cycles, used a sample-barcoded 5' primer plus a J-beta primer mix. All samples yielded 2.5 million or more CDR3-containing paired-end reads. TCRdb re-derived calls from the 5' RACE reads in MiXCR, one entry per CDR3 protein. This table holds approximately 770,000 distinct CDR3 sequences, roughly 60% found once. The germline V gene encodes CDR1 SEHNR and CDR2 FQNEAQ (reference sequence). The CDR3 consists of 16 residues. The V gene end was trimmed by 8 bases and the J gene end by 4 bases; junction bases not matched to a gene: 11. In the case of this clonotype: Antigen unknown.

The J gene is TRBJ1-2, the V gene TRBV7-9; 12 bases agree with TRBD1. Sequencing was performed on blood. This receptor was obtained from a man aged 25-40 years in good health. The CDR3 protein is CASGLNGDRGLYGYTF. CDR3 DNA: TGTGCCAGCGGACTTAACGGGGACAGGGGGCTCTATGGCTACACCTTC.